This T cell receptor beta chain was observed in a study of cytotoxic CD8 clonotypes in ibrutinib-treated CLL. Study context: After a median roughly 12 months on treatment (6 to 36), response samples were drawn.

V lost 5 bases to trimming and J lost 5 bases; unmatched junction nucleotides: 8. CDR3 length: 15 amino acids. Germline CDR1 KGHSH, CDR2 LQKENI. The method was immunoSEQ multiplex PCR; TCRdb's version includes in-frame clones alone and lacks a portion of them. The data show tens of thousands of clones, with 90% seen just once and 3.1% held by the top ten. This TCR was recovered from a human donor with chronic lymphocytic leukemia. The chain recombines TRBV18 with TRBJ1-1; 10 nucleotides line up with TRBD1. Sample: PBMCs, taken after 12 months of ibrutinib treatment. CDR3 nucleotide sequence: TGTGCCAGCTCAACCAAGACAGGGGGCGCGACTGAAGCTTTCTTT. Encoded protein: CASSTKTGGATEAFF.